Included here is one T cell receptor beta chain sequence, with context. Naive CD8 isolation took CD45RO-negative cells positively selected for CCR7 and excluded terminally differentiated effector memory CD45RA+ cells. Assay: immunoSEQ multiplex PCR; the TCRdb copy retains only in-frame clones and omits some. The sample yields about 680,000 clones, roughly nine tenths seen once. The sample originates from a study of shared clonotypes between healthy human individuals. This TCR was sampled from a man between 25 and 39 years old in good health. Specimen: naive CD8+ T cells sorted from blood.

The CDR3 sequence: CASSSTLSVNEKLFF. The CDR3 DNA sequence: TGTGCCAGCAGTTCGACGCTTTCGGTTAATGAAAAACTGTTTTTT. The chain is built from TRBV11-2 and TRBJ1-4; D ambiguous. The V gene lost 6 bases and the J gene lost 4 bases, with 15 bases spanning the gap. CDR3 size: 15 residues. In germline, CDR1 is SGHAT, CDR2 FQNNGV. The variable domain in full, completed from reference TRBV11-2 and TRBJ1-4, reads EAGVAQSPRYKIIEKRQSVAFWCNPISGHATLYWYQQILGQGPKLLIQFQNNGVVDDSQLPKDRFSAERLKGVDSTLKIQPAKLEDSAVYLCASSSTLSVNEKLFFGSGTQLSVL.